This T cell receptor (beta chain) is drawn from a study of T cells expressing NK-cell markers. TCRdb reworked the 5' RACE reads into one entry per CDR3 protein, no DNA. Listed are a few hundred thousand distinct CDR3 sequences; under 1.5% falls within the top ten. The germline gives CDR1 MDHEN, CDR2 SYDVKM. The CDR3 runs to 16 residues. The receptor's source is a woman aged 45-59 years in good health. The sequenced sample was blood T cells: a sorted CD56 or NKG2C T cell subset, CD4+ or CD8+ T cells, or bulk PBMC T cells (not recorded which). The chain combines TRBV28 with TRBJ2-3; TCRdb calls TRBD2, which cannot be checked without DNA. The CDR3 sequence is CASSSRTSPSTDTQYF. Together with reference TRBV28 and TRBJ2-3, the CDR3 gives the full variable domain: DVKVTQSSRYLVKRTGEKVFLECVQDMDHENMFWYRQDPGLGLRLIYFSYDVKMKEKGDIPEGYSVSREKKERFSLILESASTNQTSMYLCASSSRTSPSTDTQYFGPGTRLTVL.